The 21 T cell receptor beta chains below come from one sample, sequenced in a study of T cell repertoires in cytomegalovirus infection. TCRdb passed the reads through MiXCR, listing each CDR3 protein once. This sample has fewer than 200,000 distinct CDR3 sequences; roughly 19% occur once, and the top ten carry less than 3.5%. Input material: PBMCs. Receptors were obtained from a human donor in good health (CMV status not recorded). Some clones in this sample may be carry-over from other donors' samples.

V usage is TRBV25-1 and J usage is TRBJ2-5, with 8 bases aligning to TRBD2. V lost 8 bases to trimming and J lost 5 bases; unmatched junction nucleotides: 16. Germline lookup yields CDR1 MGHDK and CDR2 SYGVNS. The CDR3 length is 16 residues. The CDR3 loop reads CASRPRVAGLGETQYF. The CDR3 region has the DNA TGTGCCAGCCGGCCGAGGGTAGCGGGGCTGGGGGAGACCCAGTACTTC.

The V and J genes are TRBV6-6 and TRBJ2-5; D remains unclear. Trimming took 2 bases from V and 2 from J, leaving 15 bases between them. The CDR3 spans 16 residues. Germline CDR1 and CDR2: MNHNY and SVGAGI (reference sequence). Here the CDR3 DNA reads TGTGCCAGCAGTTACCCCGCGACACAAAGACAAGAGACCCAGTACTTC. Translating it yields CASSYPATQRQETQYF.

This clonotype has a handful of counts. The chain recombines TRBV19 with TRBJ2-1; the match to TRBD1 covers 8 bases. The CDR3 sequence is 14 residues long. V shed 5 bases and J 4 bases; nucleotides not matched to a gene: 4. Germline CDR1 is LNHDA and CDR2 is SQIVND (reference sequence). CDR3 nucleotides: TGTGCCAGTAGTTTGCGGACAGGGTACAATGAGCAGTTCTTC. It yields the protein CASSLRTGYNEQFF.

V gene TRBV7-6 combines with J gene TRBJ1-1, with D possibly matching TRBD1 (5 bases). The germline V gene has CDR1 SGHVS and CDR2 FNYEAQ. The CDR3 contains 13 residues. Trimming pared 2 bases from V and 6 bases from J, leaving 10 bases between. The CDR3 loop reads CASSLLGRAEAFF. The DNA of the CDR3 is TGTGCCAGCAGCTTATTGGGGCGCGCTGAAGCTTTCTTT.

This clonotype has only a few counts. This chain connects TRBV27 to TRBJ2-1; 9 bases line up with TRBD2. V lost 9 bases, J lost 8 bases, and 11 bases stayed unmatched. The CDR3 extends over 14 amino acids. In germline, CDR1 is MNHEY, CDR2 SMNVEV (reference sequence). This chain's CDR3 is CASAIGGRAYEQFF. DNA for the CDR3: TGTGCCAGTGCAATTGGCGGGAGGGCCTATGAGCAGTTCTTC.

The rearrangement uses TRBV12-3 or TRBV12-4 and TRBJ2-3, with a possible D match to TRBD2 (5 bases). This CDR3 has 15 residues. The V end lost 4 bases, the J end lost 0 bases, and 11 bases lay between the germline ends. The CDR3 DNA reads as TGTGCCAGCAGTTCCGGGATCCCTAGCACAGATACGCAGTATTTT. Translation: CASSSGIPSTDTQYF.

This clonotype was seen ten or more times. The chain joins TRBV6-5 to TRBJ1-5; D gene uncertain. This CDR3 spans 13 amino acids. V was pared by 0 bases and J by 5 bases, with 5 bases between. Germline CDR1 MNHEY, CDR2 SVGAGI. The CDR3 DNA is TGTGCCAGCAGTTACTCTGGACATCAGCCCCAGCATTTT. Encoded protein: CASSYSGHQPQHF.

This clonotype was found a few times. V is TRBV28 and J is TRBJ2-7, with a weak D call TRBD2 (6 bases). Germline lookup yields CDR1 MDHEN and CDR2 SYDVKM. V was shortened by 8 bases and J by 5 bases, with 16 bases between the two germline ends. The CDR3 runs to 13 residues. The CDR3 region is CASLPRGFHEQYF. CDR3 bases: TGTGCCAGCCTCCCACGGGGGTTTCACGAGCAGTACTTC.

The chain joins TRBV19 to TRBJ2-7; the match to TRBD2 covers 10 bases. The CDR3 consists of 16 residues. After removal of 3 bases from V and 2 bases from J, the junction contained 7 bases not matched to a gene. Germline V lookup: CDR1 LNHDA, CDR2 SQIVND (reference sequence). The CDR3, as DNA: TGTGCCAGTAGTATGGAATGGACTAGCGGAACCTACGAGCAGTACTTC. Translation: CASSMEWTSGTYEQYF.

This clonotype was seen a handful of times. The gene calls are TRBV7-8 and TRBJ1-1; 8 bases fit TRBD1. The CDR3 sequence is 16 residues long. V shed 7 bases, J shed 0 bases, and the junction held 10 bases outside the gene matches. Germline V gene sequence: CDR1 SGHVS, CDR2 FQNEAQ. In DNA form, the CDR3 reads TGTGCCAGCACCTTCCGGGACAGGCGCATGAACACTGAAGCTTTCTTT. As protein: CASTFRDRRMNTEAFF.

This clonotype appeared many times. CDR3 sequence (DNA): TGTGCCAGCAGCACAAGACAGGGGAACTCCTACGAGCAGTACTTC. It specifies CASSTRQGNSYEQYF. The chain joins TRBV5-4 to TRBJ2-7; 8 positions match TRBD1. The CDR3 extends over 15 amino acids. J gave up 0 bases and V 4 bases, and 6 bases lay outside the gene matches. Germline loops: CDR1 SGHNT, CDR2 YYREEE (reference sequence). The full variable domain, in which reference TRBV5-4 and TRBJ2-7 provide the parts outside the CDR3, is ETGVTQSPTHLIKTRGQQVTLRCSSQSGHNTVSWYQQALGQGPQFIFQYYREEENGRGNFPPRFSGLQFPNYSSELNVNALELDDSALYLCASSTRQGNSYEQYFGPGTRLTVT.

Comments on this clonotype: Being one base from a much bigger clone, this may be a read error. The rearrangement uses TRBV7-8 and TRBJ2-7; the D gene could be TRBD1 or TRBD2 (5 bases each). Germline values: CDR1 SGHVS, CDR2 FQNEAQ. The ends were cut back, 0 bases at V and 1 base at J, with 10 bases in the middle. The CDR3 totals 15 residues. In DNA form, the CDR3 reads TGTGCCAGCAGCTTAGCGGGACGGGTATCCTACGAGCAGTACTTC. It is translated as CASSLAGRVSYEQYF.

As DNA, the CDR3 is TGTGCCAGCAGTTTAGGGCCTAGCGTGTCCTACAATGAGCAGTTCTTC. As protein: CASSLGPSVSYNEQFF. The chain carries TRBV12-3 or TRBV12-4 and TRBJ2-1; D perhaps matches TRBD2 (6 bases). The CDR3 is made up of 16 amino acids. The V gene lost 1 base and the J gene lost 1 base, with 11 bases spanning the gap.

This clonotype came up many times. The V gene is TRBV4-1, the J gene TRBJ1-5; 7 bases fit TRBD1. There are 18 residues in the CDR3. Trimming at V came to 1 base and at J to 0 bases, leaving 9 bases not matched to a gene. The V gene's germline CDR1 is MGHRA and CDR2 YSYEKL. DNA of the CDR3: TGCGCCAGCAGCCAAGTAGAGGGGGCCGGACATAGCAATCAGCCCCAGCATTTT. This translates into CASSQVEGAGHSNQPQHF.

The chain recombines TRBV14 with TRBJ2-3; D not certain. This CDR3 comprises 13 residues. Trimming cost V 0 bases and J 4 bases, with 5 bases left between them. The germline V gene has CDR1 SGHDN and CDR2 FVKESK. Written as DNA, the CDR3 is TGTGCCAGCAGCCAAGATCGGGCAGATACGCAGTATTTT. Amino acids: CASSQDRADTQYF.

The V and J genes are TRBV11-2 and TRBJ2-2; D remains unclear. Germline-derived CDR1 and CDR2 are SGHAT and FQNNGV. Trimming stripped 0 bases from V and 4 bases from J, with 9 bases between. This CDR3 has 15 residues. CDR3 amino acids: CASSLEAGPTGELFF. The CDR3, as DNA: TGTGCCAGCAGCTTAGAGGCAGGACCCACCGGGGAGCTGTTTTTT.

As concerns this clonotype: Relative to the germline gene, one junction end is altered; a read error may explain this. Written as DNA, the CDR3 is TGTGCCAGCGGCCGGGACAGGCTTTATCCGGGCGACTTC. It is translated as CASGRDRLYPGDF. The chain combines TRBV28 with TRBJ2-7; 8 nucleotides agree with TRBD1. The CDR3 has 13 residues. Looked up from germline, CDR1 is MDHEN and CDR2 is SYDVKM.

This clonotype was seen repeatedly, ten times or more. CDR3 DNA: TGTGCCAGCAGGATGAGACAGGGGATGAGGGAGCAGTTCTTC. Its translation is CASRMRQGMREQFF. This rearrangement joins TRBV7-8 to TRBJ2-1, with TRBD1 matching 8 bases. The CDR3 has 14 amino acids. Germline CDR1 and CDR2: SGHVS and FQNEAQ. V lost 6 bases, J lost 10 bases, and 11 bases stayed unmatched. Together with reference TRBV7-8 and TRBJ2-1, the CDR3 gives the full variable domain: GAGVSQSPRYKVAKRGQDVALRCDPISGHVSLFWYQQALGQGPEFLTYFQNEAQLDKSGLPSDRFFAERPEGSVSTLKIQRTQQEDSAVYLCASRMRQGMREQFFGPGTRLTVL.

The rearrangement uses TRBV14 and TRBJ2-1, with 13 bases fitting TRBD2. This CDR3 spans 13 amino acids. The ends lost 7 bases at V and 10 bases at J; junction bases unmatched: 4. In germline, CDR1 is SGHDN, CDR2 FVKESK. The CDR3 region is CASKGLAGVEQFF. The CDR3 nucleotides are TGTGCCAGCAAAGGACTAGCGGGAGTCGAGCAGTTCTTC.

This clonotype was seen only a few times. The chain uses TRBV11-2 and TRBJ2-2, with D hard to call. Trimming cost V 5 bases and J 1 base, with 17 bases left between them. The CDR3 consists of 17 residues. Germline assignment: CDR1 SGHAT and CDR2 FQNNGV. The CDR3 DNA reads as TGTGCCAGCAGCCCCCTAAGGGTATTCAAGAACACCGGGGAGCTGTTTTTT. The encoded protein is CASSPLRVFKNTGELFF.

This clonotype was counted a single time. The germline gene is not matched at one end of the junction; a read error may be the cause. The chain is built from TRBV6-6 and TRBJ1-1; TRBD1 might be the D (5 bases). Germline V gives CDR1 MNHNY, CDR2 SVGAGI (reference sequence). This CDR3 spans 13 amino acids. The CDR3 is CASTFAGNPEAFF. DNA for the CDR3: TGTGCCAGCACTTTCGCAGGGAACCCTGAAGCTTTCTTT.